This passage covers 16 T cell receptor beta chains from one sample sequenced in a study of blood T cells in healthy people across ages. A sample-barcoded 5' primer and a J-beta primer mix were used in a second PCR of roughly 6 to 11 cycles. TCRdb re-analysed the 5' RACE reads in MiXCR, keeping a single row per CDR3 protein. The sample contains 800,000 to 950,000 distinct CDR3 sequences, 25% to 30% of which appear only once. The same sample was also used in a study of T cells of mothers and their children.

Sequenced input: blood. These receptors were obtained from a woman in her forties in good health.

Points on this clonotype: A much larger clone differs from this one at a single base, so this may be a read error. The chain uses TRBV20-1 and TRBJ2-1, with 12 bases fitting TRBD1. The CDR3 extends over 15 amino acids. J was trimmed by 10 bases and V by 6 bases; bases with no gene match: 13. Looked up from germline, CDR1 is DFQATT and CDR2 is SNEGSKA (reference sequence). The CDR3 region has the DNA TGCAGTGCCCTAACCGGGACAGGGGGCTCCTACGAGCAGTTCTTC. Encoded protein: CSALTGTGGSYEQFF.

This clonotype was observed a few times. CDR3 sequence: CASSAIDGYGYTF. The CDR3 DNA reads TGTGCCAGCAGTGCCATCGATGGCTATGGCTACACCTTC. This sequence joins TRBV2 and TRBJ1-2; D is unclear. The CDR3 sequence is 13 residues long. In germline, CDR1 is SNHLY, CDR2 FYNNEI. Trimming left V 4 bases short and J 4 bases short, with 10 bases between.

V usage is TRBV5-1 and J usage is TRBJ2-7; possible D gene TRBD2, 5 bases. Germline CDR1 is SGHRS and CDR2 is YFSETQ. Deletions cut 7 bases from V and 2 bases from J, with 16 bases between. The CDR3 spans 14 residues. The CDR3 is CASGPDTRPYEQYF. CDR3 coding DNA: TGCGCCAGCGGGCCCGACACTAGGCCCTACGAGCAGTACTTC.

The chain combines TRBV9 with TRBJ2-1, with a possible D match to TRBD1 (6 bases). V was pared by 7 bases and J by 6 bases, with 17 bases between. In germline, CDR1 is SGDLS, CDR2 YYNGEE. The CDR3 has 14 residues. The CDR3 is CASDRQGSGNEQFF. CDR3 in DNA: TGTGCCAGCGATCGCCAGGGGTCGGGCAATGAGCAGTTCTTC.

The chain links TRBV20-1 to TRBJ2-7; perhaps TRBD1 as D (5 bases). CDR1 is DFQATT, CDR2 SNEGSKA, per germline (reference sequence). The CDR3 spans 9 residues. The V end lost 7 bases, the J end lost 5 bases, and 6 bases lay between the germline ends. The CDR3 loop is CSEGDEQYF. The CDR3 coding sequence is TGCAGTGAAGGGGACGAGCAGTACTTC.

The chain links TRBV20-1 to TRBJ2-7; 9 bases align to TRBD2. Trimming removed 5 bases from V and 0 bases from J; junction bases left unmatched: 8. Germline V gene lookup returns CDR1 DFQATT and CDR2 SNEGSKA (reference sequence). The CDR3 runs to 15 residues. For the CDR3, the DNA is TGCAGTGCTTCGGCCAGCGGGGGGAGCTCCTACGAGCAGTACTTC. Encoded protein: CSASASGGSSYEQYF.

This clonotype showed up many times. The chain joins TRBV11-2 to TRBJ2-1; D gene unclear. Germline-derived CDR1 and CDR2 are SGHAT and FQNNGV. Between the trimmed V and J ends, which lost 1 base and 3 bases, there was a span of 4 bases. The CDR3 spans 13 residues. CDR3 region: CASSLVIYNEQFF. CDR3 nucleotide sequence: TGTGCCAGCAGCTTAGTTATCTACAATGAGCAGTTCTTC.

In this sample, this clonotype turned up a few times. The chain is built from TRBV20-1 and TRBJ2-1; 8 bases agree with TRBD1. With 5 bases clipped from V and 4 bases from J, the junction kept 7 bases outside the gene matches. Germline CDR1 DFQATT, CDR2 SNEGSKA (reference sequence). The CDR3 spans 14 residues. As DNA, the CDR3 is TGCAGTGCTGAGACAGGGGTAACGTACAATGAGCAGTTCTTC. Protein: CSAETGVTYNEQFF.

The chain carries TRBV10-3 and TRBJ2-7; TRBD1 matches 7 bases. The germline V gene has CDR1 ENHRY and CDR2 SYGVKD. The CDR3 length is 15 residues. V shed 6 bases and J 0 bases; nucleotides not matched to a gene: 8. In nucleotides, the CDR3 is TGTGCCATCAGCCTTGACAGGGAGAGCTCCTACGAGCAGTACTTC. It yields the protein CAISLDRESSYEQYF.

A few counts support this clonotype. The junction shows a germline mismatch at one end, possibly a read error. The V gene is TRBV5-1, the J gene TRBJ1-2; tentatively, D is TRBD1 (5 bases). CDR1 and CDR2 from the germline V gene are SGHRS and YFSETQ. The CDR3 covers 13 residues. CDR3 residues: CASSLAGNYGCTF. CDR3 coding DNA: TGCGCCAGCAGCTTGGCAGGGAACTATGGCTGCACCTTC.

This sequence joins TRBV9 and TRBJ2-3; no clear D gene. Trimming stripped 0 bases from V and 4 bases from J, with 9 bases between. The CDR3 runs 14 residues. Germline CDR1 and CDR2: SGDLS and YYNGEE. The CDR3 DNA reads TGTGCCAGCAGCGTAGCGCCCCAACCAGATACGCAGTATTTT. It specifies CASSVAPQPDTQYF.

This clonotype was detected ten times or more. The chain couples TRBV4-1 to TRBJ2-5; the D gene could be TRBD1 or TRBD2 (5 bases each). The CDR3 runs 14 residues. Between the trimmed V and J ends, which lost 1 base and 5 bases, there was a span of 11 bases. The germline CDR1 and CDR2 sequences are MGHRA and YSYEKL. CDR3 sequence: CASSQGRGRETQYF. CDR3 bases: TGCGCCAGCAGCCAAGGCCGGGGCCGGGAGACCCAGTACTTC.

About this clonotype: Since a much larger clone is just one base distant, this may be a read error. The chain combines TRBV7-2 with TRBJ1-1; a weak D match, TRBD1 (5 bases). The CDR3 contains 14 residues. Deletions cut 5 bases from V and 4 bases from J, with 14 bases between. Germline V gene lookup returns CDR1 SGHTA and CDR2 FQGNSA. The CDR3 nucleotides read TGTGCCAGCAGCCCACAGGCAAGGGGCACTGAAGCTTTCTTT. It is translated as CASSPQARGTEAFF.

The rearrangement joins TRBV7-2 to TRBJ2-6, with 7 bases identical to TRBD2. CDR3 length: 16 amino acids. Germline V CDR1 and CDR2: SGHTA, FQGNSA. The V gene end was trimmed by 5 bases and the J gene end by 4 bases; junction bases not matched to a gene: 8. The chain's CDR3 is CASSHRSGAGANVLTF. The CDR3 DNA sequence: TGTGCCAGCAGCCACAGGAGCGGGGCCGGGGCCAACGTCCTGACTTTC.

This clonotype was counted a few times. The genes are TRBV6-1 and TRBJ2-1, with D uncertain. The V gene's germline CDR1 is MNHNS and CDR2 SASEGT. The CDR3 is made up of 13 amino acids. Trimming took 1 base from V and 6 from J, leaving 7 bases between them. The CDR3 DNA is TGTGCCAGCAGTGAAGGGATCATCAATGAGCAGTTCTTC. Translated, it gives CASSEGIINEQFF.

This clonotype was seen repeatedly, ten times or more. This chain connects TRBV11-2 to TRBJ2-7, with D maybe TRBD2 (6 bases). CDR3 length: 15 residues. The V end lost 0 bases, the J end lost 1 base, and 10 bases lay between the germline ends. Germline CDR1 SGHAT, CDR2 FQNNGV. The CDR3: CASSLDISGSYEQYF. Written as DNA, the CDR3 is TGTGCCAGCAGCTTAGATATTAGCGGTTCCTACGAGCAGTACTTC.